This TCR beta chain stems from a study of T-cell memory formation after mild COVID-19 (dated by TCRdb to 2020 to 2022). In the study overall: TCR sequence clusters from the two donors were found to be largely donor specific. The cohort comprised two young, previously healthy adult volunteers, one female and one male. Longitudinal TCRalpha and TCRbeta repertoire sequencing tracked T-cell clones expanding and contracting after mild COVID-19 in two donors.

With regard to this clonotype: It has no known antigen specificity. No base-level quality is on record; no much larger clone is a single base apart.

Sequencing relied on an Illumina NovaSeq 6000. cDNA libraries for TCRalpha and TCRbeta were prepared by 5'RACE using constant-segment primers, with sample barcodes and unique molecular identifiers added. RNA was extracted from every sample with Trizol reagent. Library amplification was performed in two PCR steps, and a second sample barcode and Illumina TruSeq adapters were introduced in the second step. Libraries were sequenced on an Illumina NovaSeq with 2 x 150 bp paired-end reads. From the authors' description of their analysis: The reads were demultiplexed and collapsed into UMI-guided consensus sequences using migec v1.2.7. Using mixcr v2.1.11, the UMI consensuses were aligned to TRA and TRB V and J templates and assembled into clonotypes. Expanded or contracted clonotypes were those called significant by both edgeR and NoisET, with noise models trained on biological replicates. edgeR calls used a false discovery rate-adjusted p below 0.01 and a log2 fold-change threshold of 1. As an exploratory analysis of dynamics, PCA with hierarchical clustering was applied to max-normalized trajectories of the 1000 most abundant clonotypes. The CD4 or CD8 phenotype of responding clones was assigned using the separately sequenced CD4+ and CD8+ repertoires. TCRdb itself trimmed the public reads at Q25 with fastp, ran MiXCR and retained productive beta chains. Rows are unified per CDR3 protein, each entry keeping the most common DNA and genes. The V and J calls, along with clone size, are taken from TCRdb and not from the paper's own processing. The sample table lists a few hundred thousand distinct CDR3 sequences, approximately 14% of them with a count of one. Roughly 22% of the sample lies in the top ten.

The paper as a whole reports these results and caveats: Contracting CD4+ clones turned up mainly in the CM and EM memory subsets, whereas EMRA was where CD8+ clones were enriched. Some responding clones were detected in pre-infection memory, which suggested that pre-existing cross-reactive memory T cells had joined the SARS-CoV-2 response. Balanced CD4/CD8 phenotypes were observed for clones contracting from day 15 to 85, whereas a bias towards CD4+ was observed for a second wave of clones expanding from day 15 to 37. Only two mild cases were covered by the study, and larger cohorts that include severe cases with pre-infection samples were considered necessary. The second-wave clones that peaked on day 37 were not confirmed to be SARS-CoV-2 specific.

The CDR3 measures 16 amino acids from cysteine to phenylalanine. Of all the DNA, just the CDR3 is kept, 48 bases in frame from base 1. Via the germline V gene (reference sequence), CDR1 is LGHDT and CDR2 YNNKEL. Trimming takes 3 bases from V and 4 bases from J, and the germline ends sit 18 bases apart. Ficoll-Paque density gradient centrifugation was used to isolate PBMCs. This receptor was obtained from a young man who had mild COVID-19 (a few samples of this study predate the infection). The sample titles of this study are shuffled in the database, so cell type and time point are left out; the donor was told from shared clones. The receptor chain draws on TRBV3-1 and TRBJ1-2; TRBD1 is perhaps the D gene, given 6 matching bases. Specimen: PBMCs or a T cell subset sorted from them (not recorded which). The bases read TGTGCCAGCAGCCATTTTTCGGCAGGGGCGACCTATGGCTACACCTTC. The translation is CASSHFSAGATYGYTF.